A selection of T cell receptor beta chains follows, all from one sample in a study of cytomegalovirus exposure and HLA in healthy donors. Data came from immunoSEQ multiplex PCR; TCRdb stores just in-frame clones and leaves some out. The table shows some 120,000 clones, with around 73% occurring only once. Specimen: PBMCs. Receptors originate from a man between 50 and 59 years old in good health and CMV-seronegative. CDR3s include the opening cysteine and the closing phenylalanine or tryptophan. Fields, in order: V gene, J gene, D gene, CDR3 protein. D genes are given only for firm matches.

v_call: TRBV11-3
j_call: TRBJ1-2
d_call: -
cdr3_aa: CASSLDGYGYTF

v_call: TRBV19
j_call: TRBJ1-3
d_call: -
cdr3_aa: CASSADLDSGNTIYF

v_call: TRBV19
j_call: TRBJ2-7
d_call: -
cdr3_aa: CASSVGLRRDEQYF

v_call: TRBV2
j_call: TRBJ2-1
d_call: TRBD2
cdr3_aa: CASGRREANEQFF

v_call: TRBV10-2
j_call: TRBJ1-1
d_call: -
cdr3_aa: CASASSGASMNTEAFF

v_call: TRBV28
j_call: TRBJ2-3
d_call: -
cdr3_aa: CASTSSSDTQYF

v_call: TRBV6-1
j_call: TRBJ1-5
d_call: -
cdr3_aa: CASDSKHSNQPQHF

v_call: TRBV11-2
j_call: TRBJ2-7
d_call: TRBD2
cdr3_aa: CASSPGLASLYEQYF

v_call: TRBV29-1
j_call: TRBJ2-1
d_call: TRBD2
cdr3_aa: CSVEIAGQFF

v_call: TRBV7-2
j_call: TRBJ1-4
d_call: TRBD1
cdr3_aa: CASSLGQGNEKLFF

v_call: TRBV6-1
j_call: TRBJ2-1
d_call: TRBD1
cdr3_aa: CASNRQGPGNEQFF

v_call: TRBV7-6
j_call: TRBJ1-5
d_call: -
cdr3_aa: CASSLAFGQSSNQPQHF

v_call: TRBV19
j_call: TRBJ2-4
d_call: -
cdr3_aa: CASSIASDSVDGWSAKNIQYF

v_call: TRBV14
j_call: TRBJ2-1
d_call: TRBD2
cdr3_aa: CASRGLVTDEQFF

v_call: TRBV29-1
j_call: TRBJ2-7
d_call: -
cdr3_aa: CSVGQDDSYEQYF

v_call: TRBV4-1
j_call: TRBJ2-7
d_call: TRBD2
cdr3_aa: CASSQWTSGNYEQYF

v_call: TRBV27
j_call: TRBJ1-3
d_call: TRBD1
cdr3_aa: CASGTGTGKRNTIYF

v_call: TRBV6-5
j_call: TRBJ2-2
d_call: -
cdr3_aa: CASSPRNRVSGELFF

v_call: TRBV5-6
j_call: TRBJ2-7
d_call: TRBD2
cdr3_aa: CASRPGGVDEQYF

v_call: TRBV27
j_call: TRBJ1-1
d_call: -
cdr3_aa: CASSLGGGHTEAFF

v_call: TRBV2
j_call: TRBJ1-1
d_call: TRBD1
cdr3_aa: CASISDRANTEAFF

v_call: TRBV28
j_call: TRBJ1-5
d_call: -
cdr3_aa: CASSLSGAGGQPQHF

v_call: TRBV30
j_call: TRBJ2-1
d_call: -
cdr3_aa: CAWGEDSSNEQFF

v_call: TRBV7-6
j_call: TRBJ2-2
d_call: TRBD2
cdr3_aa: CASNRQAGAGELFF

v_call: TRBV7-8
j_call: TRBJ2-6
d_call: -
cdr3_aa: CASSSGTRRSGANVLTF